The next 27 T cell receptor beta chains were all read from a single sample in a study of vaccination and CD4 T cells after COVID-19. These receptors have no known antigen. The Oncomine TCR Beta short-read assay was applied to DNA of cultured CD4+ T cells. TCRdb processed the PCR reads anew with MiXCR; each CDR3 protein has one entry. This sample carries approximately 15,000 distinct CDR3 sequences, 50% to 60% of them seen once, and the ten largest clones take 4.5% to 5.5%. Treatment of the sample: approximately nine-day PBMC culture with coronavirus spike peptide pools or control peptides (ViraFEST assay). The sample consisted of CD4+ T cells from blood, cultured in vitro, taken before SARS-CoV-2 vaccination. The receptors stem from a human donor who had recovered from COVID-19.

This clonotype showed up just a few times. The genes are TRBV27 and TRBJ1-5; 7 bases agree with TRBD1. The CDR3 is made up of 14 amino acids. Germline CDR1 reads MNHEY; CDR2 reads SMNVEV (reference sequence). Trimming removed 2 bases from V and 5 bases from J; junction bases left unmatched: 3. The CDR3 here is CASSLRDRDQPQHF. The DNA for the CDR3 is TGTGCCAGCAGTTTACGAGACAGGGATCAGCCCCAGCATTTT.

The chain employs TRBV12-3 or TRBV12-4 and TRBJ1-2, with D possibly being TRBD1 (5 bases). V gave up 6 bases and J gave up 3 bases, with 14 bases separating them. The CDR3 is 14 residues long. In DNA, the CDR3 is TGTGCCAGCAGCTTGGCGGGGGAAGACTATGGCTACACCTTC. This encodes CASSLAGEDYGYTF.

CDR3 loop: CSARGEGPNTGELFF. CDR3 in DNA: TGCAGTGCTAGAGGGGAGGGTCCGAACACCGGGGAGCTGTTTTTT. The gene calls are TRBV20-1 and TRBJ2-2; TRBD2 aligns across 7 bases. The CDR3 spans 15 residues. The germline gives CDR1 DFQATT, CDR2 SNEGSKA (reference sequence). J lost 0 bases, V lost 1 base, and 2 bases had no gene match.

A few counts support this clonotype. The chain uses TRBV12-3 or TRBV12-4 and TRBJ2-6; D not resolved. V gave up 3 bases and J gave up 0 bases, with 9 bases separating them. The CDR3 spans 16 residues. The CDR3 DNA reads TGTGCCAGCAGTTTGGATGTAAACTCTGGGGCCAACGTCCTGACTTTC. Translated: CASSLDVNSGANVLTF.

Written as DNA, the CDR3 is TGTGCCAGCAGTCAAGCCGGGGCAGGGTTCGTCTACGAGCAGTACTTC. This gives the protein CASSQAGAGFVYEQYF. This chain links TRBV7-2 with TRBJ2-7; D is possibly TRBD1 or TRBD2 (5 bases each). This CDR3 region has 16 residues. Trimming stripped 6 bases from V and 3 bases from J, with 21 bases between. Germline CDR1 is SGHTA and CDR2 is FQGNSA.

The chain joins TRBV6-1 to TRBJ1-3, with a tentative D call TRBD1 (6 bases). CDR3 length: 16 amino acids. V was pared by 6 bases and J by 0 bases, with 15 bases between. Germline-derived CDR1 and CDR2 are MNHNS and SASEGT. The CDR3 nucleotides read TGTGCCAGCAGCCGACCCATGGGGGCCTCTGGAAACACCATATATTTT. It is translated as CASSRPMGASGNTIYF.

The V gene is TRBV5-6, the J gene TRBJ1-2, with 9 nucleotides matching TRBD1. After removal of 3 bases from V and 2 bases from J, the junction contained 8 bases not matched to a gene. Germline V CDR1 and CDR2: SGHDT, YYEEEE. The CDR3 runs 16 residues. In DNA, the CDR3 is TGTGCCAGCAGCTCGATCTATACAGGGGGCAACTATGGCTACACCTTC. Translation: CASSSIYTGGNYGYTF.

This clonotype has a handful of counts. The V and J genes are TRBV7-8 and TRBJ1-1; D gene ambiguous. Germline V gene lookup returns CDR1 SGHVS and CDR2 FQNEAQ. CDR3 length: 13 residues. The germline V and J ends were trimmed by 6 bases and 0 bases, with 8 bases remaining between them. Here the CDR3 DNA reads TGTGCCAGCAGAGACACTATGAACACTGAAGCTTTCTTT. This gives the protein CASRDTMNTEAFF.

V is TRBV7-3 and J is TRBJ2-3, with D possibly TRBD1 on 5 matching bases. CDR1 SGHTA and CDR2 FQGTGA come from the germline V gene. V was trimmed by 2 bases and J by 5 bases, leaving 11 bases between them. This CDR3 has 14 residues. CDR3 sequence: CASSLLREGDTQYF. The CDR3 DNA reads TGTGCCAGCAGCTTACTCAGGGAAGGAGATACGCAGTATTTT. The full variable domain, with the rest looked up from reference TRBV7-3 and TRBJ2-3, is GAGVSQTPSNKVTEKGKYVELRCDPISGHTALYWYRQSLGQGPEFLIYFQGTGAADDSGLPNDRFFAVRPEGSVSTLKIQRTERGDSAVYLCASSLLREGDTQYFGPGTRLTVL.

The chain joins TRBV19 to TRBJ2-5; 10 bases fit TRBD1. The CDR3 is 14 amino acids. Per germline, CDR1 LNHDA and CDR2 SQIVND (reference sequence). V lost 2 bases, J lost 5 bases, and 2 bases stayed unmatched. CDR3 DNA sequence: TGTGCCAGTAGTATATCGGGACAGGGGGAGACCCAGTACTTC. This translates into CASSISGQGETQYF. The complete variable domain, with remaining parts taken from reference TRBV19 and TRBJ2-5, reads DGGITQSPKYLFRKEGQNVTLSCEQNLNHDAMYWYRQDPGQGLRLIYYSQIVNDFQKGDIAEGYSVSREKKESFPLTVTSAQKNPTAFYLCASSISGQGETQYFGPGTRLLVL.

The chain joins TRBV6-2 or TRBV6-3 to TRBJ1-1; perhaps TRBD1 as D (6 bases). The ends were cut back, 2 bases at V and 4 bases at J, with 23 bases in the middle. The CDR3 covers 18 residues. CDR1 and CDR2 (germline): MNHEY, SVGEGT. The CDR3 sequence is CASSYNLFMRGARTEAFF. CDR3 DNA sequence: TGTGCCAGCAGTTACAACCTATTTATGCGGGGGGCGCGCACTGAAGCTTTCTTT.

The chain has TRBV12-3 or TRBV12-4 and TRBJ1-2; D remains ambiguous. The CDR3 extends over 15 amino acids. The ends were cut back, 1 base at V and 3 bases at J, with 12 bases in the middle. The CDR3 DNA reads as TGTGCCAGCAGTTTAGACCCTCGAATCGACTATGGCTACACCTTC. Translation gives CASSLDPRIDYGYTF.

The chain employs TRBV6-5 and TRBJ2-3; 10 positions match TRBD2. Per germline, CDR1 MNHEY and CDR2 SVGAGI. This CDR3 region has 18 residues. The J segment lost 4 bases and the V segment lost 0 bases, leaving 10 bases of the junction unmatched. The CDR3, as DNA: TGTGCCAGCAGTTACTCGAGGGGTCTAGCGGGAGTGTCAGATACGCAGTATTTT. It translates to CASSYSRGLAGVSDTQYF.

This clonotype was observed a few times. V gene TRBV11-3 combines with J gene TRBJ2-7; D might be TRBD1 (6 bases). This CDR3 contains 14 residues. Germline-derived CDR1 and CDR2 are SGHNT and YENEEA. Trimming cost V 7 bases and J 2 bases, with 15 bases left between them. The CDR3 here is CASTPPGQPYEQYF. The DNA of the CDR3 is TGTGCCAGCACCCCACCCGGACAGCCCTACGAGCAGTACTTC.

The chain employs TRBV27 and TRBJ2-6, with 8 bases lining up with TRBD1. Germline-derived CDR1 and CDR2 are MNHEY and SMNVEV (reference sequence). Trimming took 5 bases from V and 0 from J; bases not matched to a gene: 6. The CDR3 covers 17 residues. The CDR3 region is CASSPGGFNSGANVLTF. The CDR3 nucleotides are TGTGCCAGCAGTCCAGGGGGCTTCAACTCTGGGGCCAACGTCCTGACTTTC.

The chain couples TRBV5-4 to TRBJ1-1; a weak D match, TRBD1 (5 bases). From germline, CDR1 is SGHNT and CDR2 YYREEE (reference sequence). V dropped 4 bases and J dropped 0 bases, with 13 bases sitting between them. The CDR3 sequence is 15 residues long. The CDR3 spells CASSKRQPLNTEAFF. The DNA of the CDR3 is TGTGCCAGCAGCAAGCGACAGCCTCTGAACACTGAAGCTTTCTTT.

In this sample, this clonotype turned up a few times. The chain links TRBV19 to TRBJ1-1; 9 bases align to TRBD1. Germline-derived CDR1 and CDR2 are LNHDA and SQIVND (reference sequence). The CDR3 contains 15 residues. The J segment lost 8 bases and the V segment lost 6 bases, leaving 13 bases of the junction unmatched. CDR3 bases: TGTGCCAGTAGCTTAGGGACAGGGTCCCAAACAGAAGCTTTCTTT. The encoded protein is CASSLGTGSQTEAFF.

This chain joins TRBV10-2 and TRBJ2-7; 7 bases match TRBD1. Germline V CDR1 and CDR2: WSHSY, SAAADI. The CDR3 runs 14 residues. After removal of 0 bases from V and 3 bases from J, the junction contained 2 bases not matched to a gene. The DNA for the CDR3 is TGCGCCAGCAGTGAGTCTACAGGGGTCTACGAGCAGTACTTC. Protein: CASSESTGVYEQYF.

V gene TRBV20-1 combines with J gene TRBJ1-1; no firm D call. Trimming removed 6 bases at V and 5 bases at J, with 16 bases between. This CDR3 is built from 13 residues. Germline values: CDR1 DFQATT, CDR2 SNEGSKA (reference sequence). The CDR3, as DNA: TGCAGTGCCGCAGGTGCCGGGGAGACTGAAGCTTTCTTT. Its protein product is CSAAGAGETEAFF.

This chain uses TRBV7-8 with TRBJ1-5, with 8 bases matching TRBD1. The germline gives CDR1 SGHVS, CDR2 FQNEAQ. V gave up 4 bases and J gave up 4 bases; unmatched junction bases: 3. The CDR3 extends over 14 amino acids. This CDR3 is CASSSRTGNQPQHF. CDR3 bases: TGTGCCAGCAGCTCAAGGACAGGGAATCAGCCCCAGCATTTT.

The rearrangement links TRBV28 to TRBJ1-3; 8 bases map to TRBD1. The CDR3 is 17 residues long. J lost 0 bases, V lost 5 bases, and 9 bases had no gene match. In germline, CDR1 is MDHEN, CDR2 SYDVKM. The CDR3 reads CASSPSGQGHSGNTIYF. The DNA for the CDR3 is TGTGCCAGCAGTCCAAGTGGACAGGGACACTCTGGAAACACCATATATTTT.

A word on this clonotype: One end of the junction is discordant with germline, which a read error may explain. The CDR3 sequence is CASSLQTSNYGYAF. CDR3 DNA sequence: TGTGCCAGTAGTTTACAGACATCTAACTATGGCTACGCCTTC. The chain combines TRBV19 with TRBJ1-2; D unclear. Germline lookup yields CDR1 LNHDA and CDR2 SQIVND (reference sequence). This CDR3 region has 14 residues.

This clonotype was seen only a few times. The chain links TRBV15 to TRBJ1-2; 7 bases align to TRBD1. The CDR3 runs 16 residues. Germline V CDR1 and CDR2: LNHNV, YYDKDF (reference sequence). V shed 1 base, J shed 1 base, and the junction held 6 bases outside the gene matches. The CDR3 nucleotides read TGTGCCACCAGCAGAGCGTATCAGGGGGATAACTATGGCTACACCTTC. It translates to CATSRAYQGDNYGYTF.

The chain employs TRBV7-2 and TRBJ2-7; 7 bases line up with TRBD1. Germline trimming cut 5 bases from V and 0 bases from J; bases unmatched to any gene: 7. Germline V lookup: CDR1 SGHTA, CDR2 FQGNSA. The CDR3 contains 15 residues. The CDR3 here is CASSRGQAVSYEQYF. CDR3 DNA: TGTGCCAGCAGCCGCGGACAGGCTGTCTCCTACGAGCAGTACTTC. Filled out from reference TRBV7-2 and TRBJ2-7, the complete variable domain reads GAGVSQSPSNKVTEKGKDVELRCDPISGHTALYWYRQSLGQGLEFLIYFQGNSAPDKSGLPSDRFSAERTGGSVSTLTIQRTQQEDSAVYLCASSRGQAVSYEQYFGPGTRLTVT.

This clonotype turned up a few times. The chain links TRBV20-1 to TRBJ1-2; D perhaps matches TRBD1 (6 bases). CDR3 length: 13 residues. The germline V gene has CDR1 DFQATT and CDR2 SNEGSKA (reference sequence). V was trimmed by 6 bases and J by 4 bases, leaving 15 bases between them. This CDR3 is CSAHEGGSYGYTF. The DNA of the CDR3 is TGCAGTGCCCACGAGGGGGGCAGCTATGGCTACACCTTC.

This chain connects TRBV12-3 or TRBV12-4 to TRBJ2-1; 9 bases agree with TRBD2. CDR3 length equals 17 residues. The V segment lost 2 bases and the J segment 9 bases; nucleotides outside the gene matches: 14. The DNA of the CDR3 is TGTGCCAGCAGTTTACGGTTGGCGGGAGGGAACCTCGGTGAGCAGTTCTTC. Translated: CASSLRLAGGNLGEQFF.

This rearrangement joins TRBV10-2 to TRBJ2-5; D might be TRBD1 or TRBD2, each matching 5 bases. Per the germline V gene, CDR1 is WSHSY and CDR2 is SAAADI. The ends were cut back, 8 bases at V and 5 bases at J, with 9 bases in the middle. The length of the CDR3 is 11 residues. The CDR3 DNA reads as TGCGCCAGCGGGGGAAGGGAGACCCAGTACTTC. Translated: CASGGRETQYF.